The next 23 T cell receptor beta chains were all read from a single sample in a study of blood T cell repertoires in COVID-19. Sequenced by immunoSEQ multiplex PCR; TCRdb stores in-frame clones only, minus some. Altogether 80,000 to 130,000 clones are present, approximately 86% being singletons, with the ten largest covering roughly 2.7%. Material: PBMCs or T cells enriched from blood (not recorded which). These receptors were obtained from a woman in her forties or fifties who had recovered from COVID-19.

Note on this clone: The junction differs from germline at one of its ends, possibly a read error. CDR3 residues: CASRQGTSGQDTQYF. As DNA, the CDR3 is TGTGCCAGCAGACAAGGGACTAGCGGTCAGGATACGCAGTATTTT. This rearrangement joins TRBV3-1 (or the pseudogene TRBV3-2) to TRBJ2-3; 11 nucleotides line up with TRBD2. Per the germline V gene, CDR1 is LGHDT and CDR2 is YNNKEL (reference sequence). This CDR3 is 15 amino acids long.

The genes are TRBV21-1 and TRBJ2-1; the table's D call TRBD2 went unverified against the DNA. TRBV21-1 is described as a pseudogene. The length of the CDR3 is 15 residues. The CDR3 nucleotides are TGTGCCAGCAGCAAAGAAGCGGGAGGTCCCGATGAGCAGTTCTTC. It codes for CASSKEAGGPDEQFF.

This chain links TRBV5-1 with TRBJ1-1; D gene unclear. Between the trimmed V and J ends, which lost 2 bases and 2 bases, there was a span of 13 bases. The CDR3 covers 15 residues. Germline CDR1 and CDR2: SGHRS and YFSETQ. This CDR3 reads CASSLEPGRNTEAFF. As DNA, the CDR3 is TGCGCCAGCAGCTTAGAACCGGGAAGAAACACTGAAGCTTTCTTT.

The count of this clone is one. The rearrangement joins TRBV19 to TRBJ2-2, with D tentatively TRBD2 (6 bases). The CDR3 extends over 14 amino acids. Per the germline V gene, CDR1 is LNHDA and CDR2 is SQIVND (reference sequence). V lost 6 bases to trimming and J lost 8 bases, with 16 bases between them. The CDR3 bases are TGTGCCAGTAGCTTTGGGGGGAATAAGGGGGAGCTGTTTTTT. Encoded protein: CASSFGGNKGELFF.

The chain combines TRBV5-1 with TRBJ2-7, with 10 bases matching TRBD1. Trimming cost V 4 bases and J 5 bases; bases outside gene matches: 6. Germline lookup yields CDR1 SGHRS and CDR2 YFSETQ. The CDR3 runs to 14 residues. The CDR3 loop reads CASSPRDRGDEQYF. CDR3 bases: TGCGCCAGCAGCCCCCGGGACAGGGGTGACGAGCAGTACTTC.

The chain couples TRBV5-1 to TRBJ2-5, with 13 bases matching TRBD2. The trim removed 3 bases at V and 1 base at J, leaving 3 bases unmatched. The germline CDR1 and CDR2 sequences are SGHRS and YFSETQ. CDR3 length: 16 amino acids. The CDR3 reads CASSSGTSGIQETQYF. The CDR3 DNA follows: TGCGCCAGCAGCTCCGGGACTAGCGGGATCCAAGAGACCCAGTACTTC. Supplemented by reference TRBV5-1 and TRBJ2-5, the full variable domain reads KAGVTQTPRYLIKTRGQQVTLSCSPISGHRSVSWYQQTPGQGLQFLFEYFSETQRNKGNFPGRFSGRQFSNSRSEMNVSTLELGDSALYLCASSSGTSGIQETQYFGPGTRLLVL.

J is TRBJ1-1 and V is TRBV19; weak D call: TRBD1 (5 bases). There are 14 residues in the CDR3. The germline CDR1 and CDR2 sequences are LNHDA and SQIVND (reference sequence). V was trimmed by 7 bases and J by 4 bases, leaving 16 bases between them. Here the CDR3 DNA reads TGTGCCAGTAAAGGGGCCCTTGTCTCCACTGAAGCTTTCTTT. Encoded protein: CASKGALVSTEAFF. The variable domain in full, with the rest retrieved from reference TRBV19 and TRBJ1-1, is DGGITQSPKYLFRKEGQNVTLSCEQNLNHDAMYWYRQDPGQGLRLIYYSQIVNDFQKGDIAEGYSVSREKKESFPLTVTSAQKNPTAFYLCASKGALVSTEAFFGQGTRLTVV.

The count of this clone is one. The rearrangement uses TRBV19 and TRBJ1-2; 9 nucleotides line up with TRBD1. The CDR3 runs 15 residues. Germline CDR1 reads LNHDA; CDR2 reads SQIVND (reference sequence). Trimming cost V 6 bases and J 8 bases; bases outside gene matches: 13. The CDR3 sequence: CASSNRDRVSGGYTF. The CDR3 DNA reads as TGTGCCAGTAGCAACCGGGACAGGGTCTCCGGCGGCTACACCTTC.

V gene TRBV19 combines with J gene TRBJ2-1, with 13 bases identical to TRBD2. The V segment lost 4 bases and the J segment 7 bases; nucleotides outside the gene matches: 7. The CDR3 runs to 16 residues. Germline V gene lookup returns CDR1 LNHDA and CDR2 SQIVND (reference sequence). Written as DNA, the CDR3 is TGTGCCAGTAGTACCGGGGGACTAGCGGGAACAAATGAGCAGTTCTTC. Translation: CASSTGGLAGTNEQFF.

V usage is TRBV7-9 and J usage is TRBJ2-7; the D gene is possibly TRBD2 (5 bases). Trimming shortened V by 4 bases and J by 3 bases, and 13 bases separated the two germline ends. In germline, CDR1 is SEHNR, CDR2 FQNEAQ (reference sequence). The length of the CDR3 is 14 residues. The CDR3, as DNA: TGTGCCAGCAGCTCCAAACTAGGGAACTACGAGCAGTACTTC. Encoded protein: CASSSKLGNYEQYF.

The chain employs TRBV3-1 (or the pseudogene TRBV3-2) and TRBJ2-1; perhaps TRBD1 as D (6 bases). With 4 bases removed from V and 5 bases from J, the gap between germline ends came to 9 bases. The length of the CDR3 is 13 residues. Germline CDR1 reads LGHDT; CDR2 reads YNNKEL (reference sequence). The CDR3 DNA is TGTGCCAGCAGCCTGACAGGTAACAATGAGCAGTTCTTC. This translates into CASSLTGNNEQFF.

The rearrangement links TRBV7-2 to TRBJ2-3; 13 nucleotides agree with TRBD2. Germline lookup yields CDR1 SGHTA and CDR2 FQGNSA. With 4 bases clipped from V and 4 bases from J, the junction kept 5 bases outside the gene matches. The CDR3 is made up of 16 amino acids. This CDR3 is CASSSAGLAGADTQYF. CDR3 sequence (DNA): TGTGCCAGCAGCTCCGCCGGACTAGCGGGAGCAGATACGCAGTATTTT.

This rearrangement joins TRBV24-1 to TRBJ2-5; D may be TRBD1 (5 bases). Per the germline V gene, CDR1 is KGHDR and CDR2 is SFDVKD. V lost 3 bases to trimming and J lost 5 bases, with 21 bases between them. The length of the CDR3 is 17 residues. The CDR3 sequence: CATSDGPLRVKHETQYF. The CDR3 DNA reads as TGTGCCACCAGTGATGGTCCACTCAGGGTAAAGCACGAGACCCAGTACTTC.

This clone has only one observation. The chain uses TRBV6-5 and TRBJ2-7; the D gene is possibly TRBD2 (5 bases). Trimming left V 6 bases short and J 0 bases short, with 12 bases between. Germline CDR1 is MNHEY and CDR2 is SVGAGI. The CDR3 totals 14 residues. DNA of the CDR3: TGTGCCAGCAGGGGAGAAACAAGCTCCTACGAGCAGTACTTC. Residues: CASRGETSSYEQYF.

This clone was observed a single time. The J gene is TRBJ1-5, the V gene TRBV7-2, with 7 bases lining up with TRBD1. Germline V gene sequence: CDR1 SGHTA, CDR2 FQGNSA. Losses at the gene ends were 4 bases for V and 7 bases for J; bases not matched to a gene: 10. The CDR3 is 15 amino acids. Here the CDR3 reads CASSSRQGGGQPQHF. The CDR3 nucleotides are TGTGCCAGCAGCTCCCGACAGGGTGGCGGCCAGCCCCAGCATTTT.

The J gene is TRBJ1-2, the V gene TRBV5-6; 9 bases are shared with TRBD1. CDR1 is SGHDT, CDR2 YYEEEE, per germline. V lost 5 bases to trimming and J lost 6 bases; unmatched junction nucleotides: 8. The CDR3 is 14 residues long. This chain's CDR3 is CASRIIQGANGYTF. The CDR3 DNA reads TGTGCCAGCAGGATAATACAGGGGGCTAATGGCTACACCTTC.

This clone has a handful of counts. The chain recombines TRBV28 with TRBJ2-3; 7 nucleotides align to TRBD1. V shed 7 bases, J shed 1 base, and the junction held 11 bases outside the gene matches. Germline V lookup: CDR1 MDHEN, CDR2 SYDVKM. This CDR3 is 16 amino acids long. CDR3: CASNTLRGQGTDTQYF. CDR3 nucleotides: TGTGCCAGCAATACACTAAGAGGACAGGGCACAGATACGCAGTATTTT.

V usage is TRBV6-5 and J usage is TRBJ2-7; the match to TRBD1 covers 7 bases. The V segment lost 6 bases and the J segment 4 bases; nucleotides outside the gene matches: 9. This CDR3 is built from 14 residues. Germline loops: CDR1 MNHEY, CDR2 SVGAGI. The CDR3 sequence: CASRRTGGGYEQYF. The CDR3 DNA reads TGTGCCAGCAGGAGGACAGGAGGCGGGTACGAGCAGTACTTC.

This rearrangement joins TRBV11-3 to TRBJ1-6, with 9 bases aligning to TRBD1. There are 14 residues in the CDR3. Trimming cost V 5 bases and J 6 bases; bases outside gene matches: 2. Germline CDR1 and CDR2: SGHNT and YENEEA. CDR3 residues: CASSRTGVNSPLHF. CDR3 sequence (DNA): TGTGCCAGCAGCCGGACAGGGGTTAATTCACCCCTCCACTTT.

On this clone: In this CDR3 the conserved last residue, phenylalanine or tryptophan, is missing, so a read error is likely. Because the CDR3's place on the DNA is in doubt, the DNA is left out and the CDR3 is given as listed by TCRdb. This chain's CDR3 is CASSSGTGYKFL. The chain employs TRBV28 and TRBJ2-7; the D call in the table, TRBD1, was not verified against the DNA. The germline CDR1 and CDR2 sequences are MDHEN and SYDVKM. The CDR3 totals 12 residues, both ends included.

The rearrangement uses TRBV7-3 and TRBJ1-6; TRBD1 matches 8 bases. CDR1 and CDR2 from the germline V gene are SGHTA and FQGTGA. This CDR3 is 15 amino acids long. After removal of 5 bases from V and 5 bases from J, the junction contained 5 bases not matched to a gene. CDR3: CASSPTGANNSPLHF. DNA of the CDR3: TGTGCCAGCAGCCCGACAGGGGCTAATAATTCACCCCTCCACTTT.

The chain uses TRBV7-2 and TRBJ2-7; D unresolved. Germline CDR1 is SGHTA and CDR2 is FQGNSA. The CDR3 length is 12 residues. The ends were cut back, 5 bases at V and 3 bases at J, with 8 bases in the middle. Here the CDR3 DNA reads TGTGCCAGCAGCCCCTCCGGCTACGAGCAGTACTTC. Translating it yields CASSPSGYEQYF.

The rearrangement uses TRBV11-2 and TRBJ2-5; D might be TRBD1 (5 bases). Germline CDR1 and CDR2: SGHAT and FQNNGV. This CDR3 spans 15 amino acids. Trimming took off 5 bases at V and 2 bases at J, with 15 bases between the two ends. As DNA, the CDR3 is TGTGCCAGCAGCCCCAGGCCAGGGCAGCAAGAGACCCAGTACTTC. Translating gives CASSPRPGQQETQYF.